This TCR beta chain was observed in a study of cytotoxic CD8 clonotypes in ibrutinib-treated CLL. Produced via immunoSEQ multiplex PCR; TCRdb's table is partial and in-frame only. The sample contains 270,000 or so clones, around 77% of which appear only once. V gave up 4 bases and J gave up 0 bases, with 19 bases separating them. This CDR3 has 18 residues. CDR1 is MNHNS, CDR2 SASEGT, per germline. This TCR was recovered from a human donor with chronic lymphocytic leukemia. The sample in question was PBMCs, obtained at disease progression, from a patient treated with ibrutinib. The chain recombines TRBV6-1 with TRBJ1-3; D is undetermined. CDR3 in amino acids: CASSGVVSHSFSGNTIYF. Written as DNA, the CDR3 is TGTGCCAGCAGTGGTGTGGTCAGCCACAGCTTCTCTGGAAACACCATATATTTT.